A selection of T cell receptor beta chains follows, all from one sample in a study of T cells in localized non-small cell lung cancer. Sequencing used immunoSEQ multiplex PCR; TCRdb keeps in-frame clones, though not all of them. The sample has about 26,000 clones; approximately 90% are singletons. The sequences come from peripheral blood, collected before any cancer treatment. Receptors originate from a female donor over 55 with stage II squamous cell lung carcinoma. The CDR3 runs from the conserved cysteine through the conserved F or W. The D gene is left open where the match is weak. Some rows have no size entry. The others give once, few or many, or a class for an expanded clone.

j_call | d_call | v_call | clone_size | cdr3_aa | cdr3_nt
TRBJ1-2 | . | TRBV2 | . | CASSEGVFYGYTF | TGTGCCAGCAGTGAAGGCGTATTCTATGGCTACACCTTC
TRBJ1-2 | TRBD1 | TRBV6-5 | few | CASSSPRGGDYGYTF | TGTGCCAGCAGCTCCCCCAGGGGGGGGGACTATGGCTACACCTTC
TRBJ1-1 | . | TRBV19 | . | CASQPFIGTKAFF | TGTGCCAGCCAGCCCTTTATCGGGACAAAAGCTTTCTTT
TRBJ1-2 | . | TRBV5-8 | . | CASSLSGADYGYTF | TGTGCCAGCAGCTTGTCAGGGGCTGACTATGGCTACACCTTC
TRBJ2-5 | . | TRBV5-4 | . | CASSSPPGRSQETQYF | TGTGCCAGCAGCTCTCCCCCGGGACGGTCACAAGAGACCCAGTACTTC
TRBJ2-7 | . | TRBV6-1 | . | CASRERDNYEQYF | TGTGCCAGCAGGGAAAGGGACAACTACGAGCAGTACTTC
TRBJ2-2 | . | TRBV9 | . | CASSVGPHGTGELFF | TGTGCCAGCAGCGTAGGCCCCCATGGGACCGGGGAGCTGTTTTTT
TRBJ2-1 | . | TRBV5-6 | . | CASSYGQPGIEQFF | TGTGCCAGCAGCTACGGACAGCCGGGCATTGAGCAGTTCTTC
TRBJ1-2 | . | TRBV6-5 | . | CASSPYRGSFYGYTF | TGTGCCAGCAGTCCCTACCGTGGGAGTTTCTATGGCTACACCTTC
TRBJ2-3 | TRBD1 | TRBV13 | . | CASNKQGGTDTQYF | TGTGCCAGCAACAAACAGGGGGGAACAGATACGCAGTATTTT
TRBJ1-4 | . | TRBV25-1 | . | CASSAYSSLREKLFF | TGTGCCAGCAGTGCTTATTCGAGTTTGAGAGAAAAACTGTTTTTT
TRBJ1-2 | TRBD1 | TRBV14 | . | CATQGQGEVGYTF | TGTGCCACACAAGGACAGGGGGAGGTTGGCTACACCTTC
TRBJ1-4 | . | TRBV5-1 | once | CASSPDRDLGLFF | TGCGCCAGCAGCCCCGACCGGGACTTAGGACTGTTTTTT
TRBJ2-1 | TRBD1 | TRBV5-1 | . | CASRLRDSSYNEQFF | TGCGCCAGCAGATTGAGGGACAGCTCCTACAATGAGCAGTTCTTC
TRBJ2-1 | TRBD2 | TRBV9 | . | CASSAPAGGYNEQFF | TGTGCCAGCAGCGCCCCAGCGGGGGGGTACAATGAGCAGTTCTTC
TRBJ2-2 | . | TRBV2 | . | CASKEQGQNTGELFF | TGTGCCAGCAAGGAGCAGGGGCAGAACACCGGGGAGCTGTTTTTT